This TCR beta chain was captured in a study of sequential checkpoint blockade in melanoma. Study context: Patients were randomized 1:1 to nivolumab-then-ipilimumab or ipilimumab-then-nivolumab first-line.

Treatment in this sample: randomized to nivolumab then ipilimumab (arm A) or the reverse (arm B). No patient had prior DNA-damaging chemotherapy. PBMC sorting kept live CD3+CD8+ cells without CD19 or CD56. As to this clone: Other DNA sequences within the sample encode an identical CDR3.

Profiling relied on immunoSEQ multiplex PCR, and the TCRdb table lists in-frame clones only, not all of them. Found here are approximately 14,000 clones, around 77% of them singletons; the top ten hold over 25%. The germline V gene has CDR1 MNHEY and CDR2 SMNVEV (reference sequence). The CDR3 covers 16 residues. The junction had 10 bases not matched to a gene; V was cut back by 4 bases and J by 3 bases. This specimen was CD8+ T cells sorted from blood (inferred from file names), taken from a patient given nivolumab and ipilimumab in sequence. V is TRBV27 and J is TRBJ2-3; 7 nucleotides match TRBD2. The receptor was derived from a human donor with melanoma. The CDR3 DNA is TGTGCCAGCAGTTCCCCGGGACTACTCAAGACAGATACGCAGTATTTT. This encodes CASSSPGLLKTDTQYF.